This TCR beta chain was obtained from a study of T cells after yellow fever vaccination. This clonotype was seen ten or more times. The 5'RACE template-switching step produced TCR cDNA and added a universal primer site and UMIs. TCRdb reprocessed the 5' RACE reads via MiXCR and lists one record per CDR3 protein. The sample includes approximately 250,000 distinct CDR3 sequences, 3.6% seen only once; the top ten take around 19%. The CDR3 loop spans 12 amino acids. Between the trimmed V and J ends, which lost 7 bases and 3 bases, there was a span of 12 bases. In germline, CDR1 is SQVTM, CDR2 ANQGSEA. This sequence originates from a man between 18 and 35 years old who received the YFV17D yellow fever vaccine. The chain uses TRBV29-1 and TRBJ1-1, with D perhaps matching TRBD1 (5 bases). Sequenced material: PBMCs, taken 15 days after the yellow fever booster vaccination. The CDR3 bases are TGCAGCGCGGCAGGGTTGTACACTGAAGCTTTCTTT. It is translated as CSAAGLYTEAFF.